This entry concerns a single TCR beta chain. These data come from a study of T-cell reconstitution after alpha-beta-depleted transplantation in children. TCRbeta library construction was performed incorporating unique molecular identifiers. In TCRdb, the PCR reads were re-called with MiXCR into one record per CDR3 protein. The sample consists of 250,000 to 350,000 distinct CDR3 sequences, about 10% of them appearing once. CDR3 length: 14 residues. Germline V gene data show CDR1 as SQVTM and CDR2 as ANQGSEA. V shed 6 bases and J 8 bases; nucleotides not matched to a gene: 11. The V call is TRBV29-1, the J call TRBJ1-3, with 9 bases that match TRBD1. This receptor was taken from a human donor who donated a stem cell graft to a child with SCID. This sample comprised PBMCs from the stem cell graft donor, obtained from the stem cell graft. The CDR3 coding sequence is TGCAGCGTCCACCTGGACAGGGGTAAAGACACCATATATTTT. The encoded protein is CSVHLDRGKDTIYF.